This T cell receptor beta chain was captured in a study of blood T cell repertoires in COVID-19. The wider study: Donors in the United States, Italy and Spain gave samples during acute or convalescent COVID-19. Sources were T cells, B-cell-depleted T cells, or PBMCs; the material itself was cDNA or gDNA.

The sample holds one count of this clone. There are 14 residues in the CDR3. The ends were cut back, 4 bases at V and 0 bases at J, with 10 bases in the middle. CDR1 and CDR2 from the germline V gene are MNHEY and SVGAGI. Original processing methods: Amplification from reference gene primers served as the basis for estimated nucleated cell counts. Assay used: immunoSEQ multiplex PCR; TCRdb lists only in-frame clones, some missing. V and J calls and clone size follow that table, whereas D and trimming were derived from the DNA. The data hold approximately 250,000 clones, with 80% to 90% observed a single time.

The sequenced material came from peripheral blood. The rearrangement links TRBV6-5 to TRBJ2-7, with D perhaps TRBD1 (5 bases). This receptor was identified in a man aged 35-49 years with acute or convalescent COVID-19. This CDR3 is CASSFQGHSYEQYF. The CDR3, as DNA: TGTGCCAGCAGTTTTCAGGGTCACTCCTACGAGCAGTACTTC.